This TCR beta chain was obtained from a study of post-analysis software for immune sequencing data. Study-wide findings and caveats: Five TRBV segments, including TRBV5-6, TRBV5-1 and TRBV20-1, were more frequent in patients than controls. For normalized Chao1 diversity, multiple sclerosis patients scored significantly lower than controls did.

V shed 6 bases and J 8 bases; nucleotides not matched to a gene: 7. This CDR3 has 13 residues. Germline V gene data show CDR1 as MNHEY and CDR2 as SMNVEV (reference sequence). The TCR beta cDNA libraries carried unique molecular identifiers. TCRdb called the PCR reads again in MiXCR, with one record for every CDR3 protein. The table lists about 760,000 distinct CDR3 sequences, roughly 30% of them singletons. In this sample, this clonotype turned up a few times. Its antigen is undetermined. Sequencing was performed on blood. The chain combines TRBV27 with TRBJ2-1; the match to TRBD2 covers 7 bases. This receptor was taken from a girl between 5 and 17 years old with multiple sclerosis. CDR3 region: CASRGGWRDEQFF. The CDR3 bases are TGTGCCAGCAGGGGGGGGTGGAGGGATGAGCAGTTCTTC.